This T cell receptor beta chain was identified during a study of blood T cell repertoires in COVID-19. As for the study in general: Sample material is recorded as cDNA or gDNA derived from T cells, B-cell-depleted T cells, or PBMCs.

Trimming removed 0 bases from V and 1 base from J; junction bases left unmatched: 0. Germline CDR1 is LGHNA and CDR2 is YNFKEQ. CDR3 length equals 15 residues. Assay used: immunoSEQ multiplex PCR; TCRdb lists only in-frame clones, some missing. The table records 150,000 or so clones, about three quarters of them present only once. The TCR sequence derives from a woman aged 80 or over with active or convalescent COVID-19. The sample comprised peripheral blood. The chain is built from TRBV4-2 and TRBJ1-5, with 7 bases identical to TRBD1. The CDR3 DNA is TGTGCCAGCAGCCAAGAGACAGGGAGCAATCAGCCCCAGCATTTT. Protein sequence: CASSQETGSNQPQHF.